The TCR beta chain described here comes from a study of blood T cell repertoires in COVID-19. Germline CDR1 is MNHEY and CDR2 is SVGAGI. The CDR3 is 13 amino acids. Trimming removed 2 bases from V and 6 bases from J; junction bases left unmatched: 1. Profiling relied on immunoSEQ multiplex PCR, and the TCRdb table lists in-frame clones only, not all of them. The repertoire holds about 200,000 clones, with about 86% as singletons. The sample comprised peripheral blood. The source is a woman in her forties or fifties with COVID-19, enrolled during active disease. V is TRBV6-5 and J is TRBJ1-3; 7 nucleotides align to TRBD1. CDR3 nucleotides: TGTGCCAGCAGTTACGACAGGGTAAACACCATATATTTT. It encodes CASSYDRVNTIYF.